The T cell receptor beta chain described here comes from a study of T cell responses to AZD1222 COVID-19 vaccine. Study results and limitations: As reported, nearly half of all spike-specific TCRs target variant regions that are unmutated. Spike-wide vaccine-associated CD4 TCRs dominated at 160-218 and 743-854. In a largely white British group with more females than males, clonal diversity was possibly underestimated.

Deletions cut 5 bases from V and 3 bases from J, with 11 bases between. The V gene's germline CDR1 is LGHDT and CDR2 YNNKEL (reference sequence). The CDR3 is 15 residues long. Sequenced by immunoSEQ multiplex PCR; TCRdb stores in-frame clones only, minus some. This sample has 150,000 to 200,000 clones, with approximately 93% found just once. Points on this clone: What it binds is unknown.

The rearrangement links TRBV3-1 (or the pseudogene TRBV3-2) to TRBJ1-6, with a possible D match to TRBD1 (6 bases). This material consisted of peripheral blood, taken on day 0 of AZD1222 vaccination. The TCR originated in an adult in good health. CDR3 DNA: TGTGCCAGCAGCTCTGGAGGGGGCTATAATTCACCCCTCCACTTT. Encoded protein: CASSSGGGYNSPLHF.